This T cell receptor beta chain came from a study of OX40 agonist ivuxolimab in advanced cancers. Whole-study context: Having had anti-PD-1, anti-PD-L1 or anti-CTLA-4 therapy before was allowed, and 40% to 45% had some.

With respect to this clone: What it binds is unknown.

Sequenced by immunoSEQ multiplex PCR; TCRdb stores in-frame clones only, minus some. The sample yields over 50,000 clones, roughly 84% seen once. Points from the study as a whole: People who partly responded at 0.1-3.0 mg/kg had some of the least clonal expansion seen.

Germline CDR1 KGHSH, CDR2 LQKENI. The CDR3 is made up of 11 amino acids. Trimming cost V 6 bases and J 1 base, with 2 bases left between them. This receptor was obtained from an adult with an advanced solid tumor such as melanoma, head and neck, liver or kidney cancer. The J gene is TRBJ2-3, the V gene TRBV18, with unresolved D. This specimen was CD4+ or CD8+ T cells sorted from blood, taken in a trial of the OX40 agonist ivuxolimab. CDR3 DNA: TGTGCCAGCTCGCGCACAGATACGCAGTATTTT. Translation gives CASSRTDTQYF.